Below, one T cell receptor beta chain is given with its context. Its antigen has not been determined. No base quality information exists; no much larger clone differs at one position. V loses 3 bases of germline sequence and J loses 5 bases, and the interval between the two ends is 7 bases. The germline V gene yields MNHNS for CDR1 and SASEGT for CDR2. Its CDR3 holds 12 amino acids, cysteine through phenylalanine. Just CDR3 DNA is preserved here, 36 bases in frame from base 1. This entry belongs to a study of T cells in tumors and immune-related adverse events (dated by TCRdb to the early 2020s). The immunoSEQ assay was used to amplify and sequence the TCR beta locus, producing bulk TCR Vbeta CDR3 data. Per the original workflow: CDR3s were excluded if they were non-productive, were shorter than 7 amino acids, or did not start with C or end with F/W. Analysis was limited to specimens with at least 1000 reads, and clonotypes were defined at the amino acid level. To compute clonality, Pielou's evenness was subtracted from 1. Library sizes were equalized by abundance-weighted random subsampling with replacement, repeated 100 times to report 95% confidence intervals. The Morisita overlap index was used to quantify repertoire overlap, and the top 40 clones in each specimen were examined for overlap with the irAE. TCRdb stores this immuneACCESS table with in-frame sequences only. Part of the clones is absent; in the studies checked, under half of the shortfall reflects unresolved V genes, and no reason is known for the rest. V and J calls and clone size are copied from that table; D and trimming were computed from the DNA. The sample table lists roughly 24,000 clones, about 93% of them with a count of one. More than 1.1% of the sample comes from the top ten.

Sample treatment or condition, as interpreted from the label and publication: nivolumab (PD-1 blockade) given before sampling. The DNeasy Blood and Tissue Kit was used to extract DNA from the formalin-fixed paraffin-embedded specimens. Sequences were derived from lymph node tissue, sampled from a patient treated with anti-PD-1 therapy. Rearrangement joined TRBV6-1 to TRBJ1-2; the D gene assignment is ambiguous. This TCR came from a female donor with metastatic renal cell carcinoma. The CDR3 corresponds to CASSDSAYGYTF. The nucleotides read TGTGCCAGCAGTGACAGTGCTTATGGCTACACCTTC.